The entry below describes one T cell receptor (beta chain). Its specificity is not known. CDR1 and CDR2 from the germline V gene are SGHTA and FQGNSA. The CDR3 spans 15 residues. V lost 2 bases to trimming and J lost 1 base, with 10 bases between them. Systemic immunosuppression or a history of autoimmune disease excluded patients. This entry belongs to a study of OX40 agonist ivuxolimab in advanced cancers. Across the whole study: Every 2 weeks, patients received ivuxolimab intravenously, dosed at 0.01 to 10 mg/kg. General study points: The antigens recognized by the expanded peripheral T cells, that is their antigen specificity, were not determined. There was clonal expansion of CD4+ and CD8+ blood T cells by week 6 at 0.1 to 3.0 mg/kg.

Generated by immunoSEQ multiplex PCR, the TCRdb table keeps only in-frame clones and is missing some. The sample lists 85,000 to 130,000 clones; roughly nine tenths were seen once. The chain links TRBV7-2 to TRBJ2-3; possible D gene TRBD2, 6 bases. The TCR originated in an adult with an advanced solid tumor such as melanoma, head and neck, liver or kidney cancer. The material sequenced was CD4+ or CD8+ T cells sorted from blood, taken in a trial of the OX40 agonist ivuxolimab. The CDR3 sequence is CASSLLGGGTDTQYF. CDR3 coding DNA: TGTGCCAGCAGCTTACTCGGGGGAGGCACAGATACGCAGTATTTT.